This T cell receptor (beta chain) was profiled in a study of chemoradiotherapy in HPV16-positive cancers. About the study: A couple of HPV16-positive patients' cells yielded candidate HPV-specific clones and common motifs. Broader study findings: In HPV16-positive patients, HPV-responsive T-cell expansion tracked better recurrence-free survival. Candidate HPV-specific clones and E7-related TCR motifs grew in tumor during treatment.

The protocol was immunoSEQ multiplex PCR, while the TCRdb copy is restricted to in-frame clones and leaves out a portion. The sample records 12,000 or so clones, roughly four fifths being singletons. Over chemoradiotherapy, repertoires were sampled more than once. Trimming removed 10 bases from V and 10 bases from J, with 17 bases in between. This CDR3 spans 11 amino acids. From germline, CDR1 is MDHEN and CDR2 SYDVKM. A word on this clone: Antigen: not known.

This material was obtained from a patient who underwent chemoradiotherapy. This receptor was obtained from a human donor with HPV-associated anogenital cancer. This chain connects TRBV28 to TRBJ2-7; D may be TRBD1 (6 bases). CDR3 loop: CAITDRQVQYF. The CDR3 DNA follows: TGTGCCATTACCGACAGACAGGTCCAGTACTTC.